Following are 2 T cell receptor beta chains from one sample sequenced in a study of CD8 T cells in Susac syndrome. An input of 0.5 to 1 ug of RNA was subjected to reverse transcription using random hexamers. Each CDR3 protein gets one entry after TCRdb re-called the immunoSEQ multiplex PCR reads with MiXCR. Of roughly 120,000 distinct CDR3 sequences listed, about 94% are singletons. What was sequenced was CD4+ T cells from PBMCs. These receptors all stem from a human donor with multiple sclerosis.

The chain employs TRBV6-5 and TRBJ2-1; 8 bases fit TRBD1. V shed 5 bases and J 3 bases; nucleotides not matched to a gene: 9. The germline V gene encodes CDR1 MNHEY and CDR2 SVGAGI. The CDR3 consists of 16 residues. DNA for the CDR3: TGTGCCAGCAGTACCCGACGGACAGGGATCTACAATGAGCAGTTCTTC. It is translated as CASSTRRTGIYNEQFF.

The chain uses TRBV9 and TRBJ1-4; D is ambiguous. V dropped 4 bases and J dropped 3 bases, with 10 bases sitting between them. Germline CDR1 reads SGDLS; CDR2 reads YYNGEE. This CDR3 region has 14 residues. CDR3 nucleotide sequence: TGTGCCAGCAGCCCTGGAGTTGCTAATGAAAAACTGTTTTTT. It codes for CASSPGVANEKLFF.